Each of the 8 T cell receptor beta chains below was sequenced from the same sample in a study of blood T cell repertoires in COVID-19. The table came from immunoSEQ multiplex PCR; TCRdb's copy has only in-frame clones and leaves some out. In the table there are 75,000 to 95,000 clones, more than 85% of which are singletons. Sequenced material: peripheral blood. The source of these receptors is a man aged 60 to 69 with acute or convalescent COVID-19.

The V and J genes are TRBV9 and TRBJ2-5; a weak D match, TRBD2 (5 bases). This CDR3 region has 14 residues. Per germline, CDR1 SGDLS and CDR2 YYNGEE. The germline V and J ends were trimmed by 2 bases and 7 bases, with 15 bases remaining between them. CDR3 nucleotides: TGTGCCAGCAGCGTCAGCGATAGCGTATGGACCCAGTACTTC. This gives the protein CASSVSDSVWTQYF.

J is TRBJ1-1 and V is TRBV10-3, with D perhaps matching TRBD1 (6 bases). Germline CDR1 and CDR2: ENHRY and SYGVKD. V was cut by 8 bases and J by 0 bases, with 16 bases left in between. The CDR3 spans 15 residues. The CDR3 protein is CAIGGGGGMNTEAFF. DNA of the CDR3: TGTGCCATCGGCGGGGGCGGGGGCATGAACACTGAAGCTTTCTTT.

The CDR3 DNA follows: TGTGCCAGCAAACCCGGGACAGGGGGCGAGGGCGGCACTGAAGCTTTCTTT. It encodes CASKPGTGGEGGTEAFF. This chain uses TRBV27 with TRBJ1-1, with 12 bases lining up with TRBD1. Per the germline V gene, CDR1 is MNHEY and CDR2 is SMNVEV (reference sequence). The CDR3 spans 17 residues. Losses at the gene ends were 7 bases for V and 4 bases for J; bases not matched to a gene: 13.

This clone came up once. Other DNA sequences in this sample translate to the same CDR3. The chain links TRBV7-2 to TRBJ2-5, with D hard to call. Deletions cut 4 bases from V and 1 base from J, with 4 bases between. The CDR3 extends over 12 amino acids. The germline gives CDR1 SGHTA, CDR2 FQGNSA. DNA of the CDR3: TGTGCCAGCAGCTCGTTCCAAGAGACCCAGTACTTC. Protein: CASSSFQETQYF.

This chain links TRBV11-2 with TRBJ2-7; 13 bases line up with TRBD2. The V segment lost 5 bases and the J segment 1 base; nucleotides outside the gene matches: 8. The CDR3 consists of 17 residues. Germline V gene lookup returns CDR1 SGHAT and CDR2 FQNNGV. In DNA form, the CDR3 reads TGTGCCAGCAGCCCCGGGGCGGGACTAGCGGGGTCCTACGAGCAGTACTTC. Protein product: CASSPGAGLAGSYEQYF. The whole variable domain, remainder taken from reference TRBV11-2 and TRBJ2-7, is EAGVAQSPRYKIIEKRQSVAFWCNPISGHATLYWYQQILGQGPKLLIQFQNNGVVDDSQLPKDRFSAERLKGVDSTLKIQPAKLEDSAVYLCASSPGAGLAGSYEQYFGPGTRLTVT.

The chain combines TRBV11-2 with TRBJ2-1; TRBD2 might be the D (6 bases). Per germline, CDR1 SGHAT and CDR2 FQNNGV. The CDR3 covers 15 residues. V shed 7 bases and J shed 8 bases, with 21 bases lying between them. The CDR3 bases are TGTGCCAGCACCATTAGCTGGGAGACGGGGGATGAGCAGTTCTTC. Translation: CASTISWETGDEQFF.

The CDR3 DNA follows: TGCAGCGTCCGAGCGGGGACATCATTTAACAATGAGCAGTTCTTC. Translating it yields CSVRAGTSFNNEQFF. V gene TRBV29-1 combines with J gene TRBJ2-1, with D maybe TRBD2 (7 bases). There are 15 residues in the CDR3. Trimming left V 6 bases short and J 5 bases short, with 20 bases between. Germline loops: CDR1 SQVTM, CDR2 ANQGSEA.

This chain connects TRBV5-6 to TRBJ2-1, with 7 bases identical to TRBD2. The germline V gene has CDR1 SGHDT and CDR2 YYEEEE. J was trimmed by 10 bases and V by 2 bases; bases with no gene match: 6. The CDR3 is 13 amino acids. The CDR3 reads CASSFAGAPEQFF. CDR3 in DNA: TGTGCCAGCAGCTTTGCGGGAGCCCCCGAGCAGTTCTTC.